A few counts support the clone carrying this TCR beta chain. Its antigen remains unknown. This specimen comes from a study of vaccination effects on CD4 cells after COVID-19. Study-level findings and limits: Common cold coronavirus cross-reactivity was shown by only 1 of 255 vaccine-induced clones in healthy vaccinees.

Ahead of sequencing, the ViraFEST assay grew antigen-specific CD4+ T cells using viral peptide pools. On roughly day 10 of culture, CD4+ T cells were separated out. The vaccine recipients had no prior SARS-CoV-2 infection, with negative nucleocapsid antibodies. There are 15 residues in the CDR3. CDR1 is MNHEY, CDR2 SVGAGI, per germline. Trimming took off 8 bases at V and 5 bases at J, with 18 bases between the two ends. Profiling relied on immunoSEQ multiplex PCR, and the TCRdb table lists in-frame clones only, not all of them. The data show roughly 25,000 clones, with approximately 70% seen just once and about 5% held by the top ten.

This chain connects TRBV6-5 to TRBJ2-2, with D maybe TRBD2 (6 bases). The sample was CD4+ T cells from PBMCs cultured with SARS-CoV-2 spike peptides, taken before COVID-19 vaccination. This clonotype was obtained from a human donor who received a COVID-19 vaccine. In nucleotides, the CDR3 is TGTGCCAGCTCCATGCCAGCGGGTGCTACCGGGGAGCTGTTTTTT. It translates to CASSMPAGATGELFF.